Listed here are 3 T cell receptor beta chains from one sample, sequenced in a study of control samples from healthy donors and cancer patients. Sequencing used immunoSEQ multiplex PCR; TCRdb keeps in-frame clones, though not all of them. Here the sample spans some 90,000 clones, around 83% being singletons. Sequenced sample: blood. These receptor sequences come from a woman aged 45-59 years in good health.

The chain uses TRBV14 and TRBJ2-2; 14 bases line up with TRBD2. The CDR3 is 17 residues long. In germline, CDR1 is SGHDN, CDR2 FVKESK. J was trimmed by 7 bases and V by 5 bases; bases with no gene match: 9. The CDR3 protein is CASSSGLAGGPGGELFF. In DNA, the CDR3 is TGTGCCAGCAGCTCCGGACTAGCGGGAGGTCCCGGCGGGGAGCTGTTTTTT.

V gene TRBV19 combines with J gene TRBJ1-2; TRBD1 agrees at 9 bases. V was pared by 0 bases and J by 5 bases, with 4 bases of the junction left unmatched. The CDR3 sequence is 15 residues long. Germline assignment: CDR1 LNHDA and CDR2 SQIVND (reference sequence). The CDR3 loop is CASSIEGTGIYGYTF. The DNA of the CDR3 is TGTGCCAGTAGTATAGAAGGGACAGGGATTTATGGCTACACCTTC.

The V call is TRBV5-6, the J call TRBJ1-6, with 9 bases fitting TRBD1. V was clipped by 4 bases and J by 4 bases; unmatched bases: 3. In germline, CDR1 is SGHDT, CDR2 YYEEEE. CDR3 size: 15 residues. For the CDR3, the DNA is TGTGCCAGCAGCCTCGGACAGGGGTATAATTCACCCCTCCACTTT. Amino acids: CASSLGQGYNSPLHF.